Presented here are 5 T cell receptor beta chains from one specimen sequenced in a study of T cell changes during pregnancy in multiple sclerosis. The protocol was immunoSEQ multiplex PCR, while the TCRdb copy is restricted to in-frame clones and leaves out a portion. The sample has about 61,000 clones, approximately 93% seen once. Source: CD8+ T cells from peripheral blood mononuclear cells, taken in the third trimester of pregnancy. The receptors were sampled from a female donor with multiple sclerosis, enrolled in a pregnancy study.

The V gene is TRBV15, the J gene TRBJ1-1; 8 positions match TRBD1. This CDR3 is 16 amino acids long. Germline trimming cut 1 base from V and 3 bases from J; bases unmatched to any gene: 7. The V gene's germline CDR1 is LNHNV and CDR2 YYDKDF (reference sequence). DNA of the CDR3: TGTGCCACCAGCAGAGCACGGACAGGGACTTACACTGAAGCTTTCTTT. It codes for CATSRARTGTYTEAFF.

The rearrangement uses TRBV7-2 and TRBJ2-7, with D tentatively TRBD1 (6 bases). Per germline, CDR1 SGHTA and CDR2 FQGNSA. The CDR3 has 17 amino acids. V lost 1 base to trimming and J lost 3 bases, with 19 bases between them. CDR3 residues: CASSLGTSRDTIYEQYF. The CDR3 DNA is TGTGCCAGCAGCTTAGGGACGTCACGGGACACCATCTACGAGCAGTACTTC.

This clone was detected only once. The CDR3 sequence is CASSVTGGVTEAFF. The CDR3 DNA follows: TGCGCCAGCAGCGTGACAGGGGGCGTGACTGAAGCTTTCTTT. The chain employs TRBV5-1 and TRBJ1-1, with 10 bases fitting TRBD1. CDR1 is SGHRS and CDR2 is YFSETQ in the germline V gene. V shed 4 bases and J 5 bases; nucleotides not matched to a gene: 5. The CDR3 is 14 residues long.

In its sample, this clone was seen once. The chain employs TRBV19 and TRBJ1-5; the D gene is possibly TRBD1 (5 bases). The CDR3 spans 15 residues. V shed 7 bases and J shed 6 bases, with 19 bases lying between them. CDR1 and CDR2 from the germline V gene are LNHDA and SQIVND (reference sequence). CDR3 nucleotides: TGTGCCAGTACCATTGGGGGGGAATCGGGTCAGCCCCAGCATTTT. Translating it yields CASTIGGESGQPQHF. The full variable domain, with the rest looked up from reference TRBV19 and TRBJ1-5, is DGGITQSPKYLFRKEGQNVTLSCEQNLNHDAMYWYRQDPGQGLRLIYYSQIVNDFQKGDIAEGYSVSREKKESFPLTVTSAQKNPTAFYLCASTIGGESGQPQHFGDGTRLSIL.

This rearrangement joins TRBV19 to TRBJ2-7; 7 bases align to TRBD2. This CDR3 is built from 12 residues. The germline V gene has CDR1 LNHDA and CDR2 SQIVND (reference sequence). V gave up 3 bases and J gave up 5 bases; unmatched junction bases: 1. The CDR3 nucleotides read TGTGCCAGTAGTATCGGGACTAACGAGCAGTACTTC. It encodes CASSIGTNEQYF.